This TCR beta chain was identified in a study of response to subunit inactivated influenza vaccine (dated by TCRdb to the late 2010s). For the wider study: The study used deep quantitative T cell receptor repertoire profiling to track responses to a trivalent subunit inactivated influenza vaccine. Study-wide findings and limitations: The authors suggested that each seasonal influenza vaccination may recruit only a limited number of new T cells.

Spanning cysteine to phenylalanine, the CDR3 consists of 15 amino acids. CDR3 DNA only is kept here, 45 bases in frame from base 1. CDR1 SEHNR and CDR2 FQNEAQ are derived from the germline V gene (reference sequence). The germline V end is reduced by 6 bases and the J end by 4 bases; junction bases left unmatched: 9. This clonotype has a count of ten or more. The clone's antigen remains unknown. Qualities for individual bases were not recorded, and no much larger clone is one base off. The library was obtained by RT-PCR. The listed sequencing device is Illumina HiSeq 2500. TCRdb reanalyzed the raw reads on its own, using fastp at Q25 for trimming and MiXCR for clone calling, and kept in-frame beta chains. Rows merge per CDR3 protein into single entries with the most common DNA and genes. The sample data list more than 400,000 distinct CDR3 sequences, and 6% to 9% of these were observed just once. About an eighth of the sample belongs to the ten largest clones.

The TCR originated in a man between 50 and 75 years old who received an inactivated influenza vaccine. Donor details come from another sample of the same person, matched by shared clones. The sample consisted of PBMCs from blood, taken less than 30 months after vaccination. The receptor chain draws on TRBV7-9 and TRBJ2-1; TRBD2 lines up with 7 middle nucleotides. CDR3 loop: CASSPGVAGYNEQFF. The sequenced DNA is TGTGCCAGCAGTCCCGGGGTAGCGGGTTACAATGAGCAGTTCTTC.